Listed here is a single TCR beta chain. Antigen: not known. Germline assignment: CDR1 LNHDA and CDR2 SQIVND (reference sequence). V lost 7 bases to trimming and J lost 2 bases; unmatched junction nucleotides: 8. The CDR3 length is 15 residues. This sample stems from a study of cytomegalovirus exposure and HLA in healthy donors. Study-level results: 87-base-pair reads could not separate some V segments, including TRBV6-2 and TRBV6-3. For most TCR beta V segments, an earlier analysis put the productive rate at about 87% or about 30% of the time.

The PCR used 60 Vbeta and 13 Jbeta primers. Method: immunoSEQ multiplex PCR; TCRdb's copy keeps in-frame clones and lacks some. Of about 160,000 clones in the sample, roughly 84% are singletons; the top ten hold around 6.6%. The rearrangement uses TRBV19 and TRBJ2-3; 8 bases are a match to TRBD2. The sequence came from a man aged 50 or older in good health and CMV-seropositive. Sequenced material: PBMCs. The CDR3 loop is CASNPGGRPTDTQYF. The CDR3 nucleotides are TGTGCCAGTAATCCCGGCGGGAGGCCCACAGATACGCAGTATTTT.